The entry below describes one T cell receptor (beta chain). Its antigen remains unidentified. The data were taken from a study of cytomegalovirus exposure and HLA in healthy donors. The study's findings and limits: Among the most significant clusters, several appeared linked to common viral pathogens in a later analysis. It was taken for granted in presence/absence analyses that sequencing depth across donors was roughly uniform. An observed cluster of highly shared sequence variants was recorded as a likely sequencing artifact.

With 60 Vbeta and 13 Jbeta primers, the PCR was carried out. Here immunoSEQ multiplex PCR was the method, and the copy in TCRdb shows in-frame clones only, minus some. The sample includes 150,000 to 200,000 clones, approximately 82% seen only once; the top ten take 4.9%. With 5 bases clipped from V and 0 bases from J, the junction kept 6 bases outside the gene matches. CDR1 and CDR2 from the germline V gene are SEHNR and FQNEAQ (reference sequence). CDR3 length: 17 amino acids. This TCR was recovered from a male donor in good health and CMV-seronegative. This chain joins TRBV7-9 and TRBJ2-2, with 10 bases fitting TRBD1. Source material: PBMCs. CDR3 coding DNA: TGTGCCAGCAGCCATGACAGGGGGCTCCCGAACACCGGGGAGCTGTTTTTT. This gives the protein CASSHDRGLPNTGELFF. Looking up the rest from reference TRBV7-9 and TRBJ2-2 gives the full variable domain: DTGVSQNPRHKITKRGQNVTFRCDPISEHNRLYWYRQTLGQGPEFLTYFQNEAQLEKSRLLSDRFSAERPKGSFSTLEIQRTEQGDSAMYLCASSHDRGLPNTGELFFGEGSRLTVL.